One sample yielded the 3 T cell receptor beta chains listed below, sequenced in a study of monozygotic twins with inflammatory bowel disease. No DNA is given; TCRdb re-called the 5' RACE reads and lists each CDR3 protein once. This repertoire includes about 170,000 distinct CDR3 sequences. Source material: blood. These receptors were obtained from a human donor with ulcerative colitis or Crohn's disease, or a healthy co-twin of an affected twin (not recorded which).

The chain is built from TRBV7-9 and TRBJ2-3; the D call of TRBD2 rests on TCRdb alone, since no DNA is present to check it. The CDR3 has 13 amino acids. Germline-derived CDR1 and CDR2 are SEHNR and FQNEAQ (reference sequence). The CDR3 protein is CASSILAVDTQYF.

The gene calls are TRBV4-3 and TRBJ2-1. CDR1 LGHNA and CDR2 YSLEER come from the germline V gene. The CDR3 covers 15 residues. The CDR3: CASSQASGSYNEQFF.

J is TRBJ1-6 and V is TRBV6-1. Germline lookup yields CDR1 MNHNS and CDR2 SASEGT. This CDR3 region has 16 residues. The CDR3 here is CASSSGSGIWNSPLHF.